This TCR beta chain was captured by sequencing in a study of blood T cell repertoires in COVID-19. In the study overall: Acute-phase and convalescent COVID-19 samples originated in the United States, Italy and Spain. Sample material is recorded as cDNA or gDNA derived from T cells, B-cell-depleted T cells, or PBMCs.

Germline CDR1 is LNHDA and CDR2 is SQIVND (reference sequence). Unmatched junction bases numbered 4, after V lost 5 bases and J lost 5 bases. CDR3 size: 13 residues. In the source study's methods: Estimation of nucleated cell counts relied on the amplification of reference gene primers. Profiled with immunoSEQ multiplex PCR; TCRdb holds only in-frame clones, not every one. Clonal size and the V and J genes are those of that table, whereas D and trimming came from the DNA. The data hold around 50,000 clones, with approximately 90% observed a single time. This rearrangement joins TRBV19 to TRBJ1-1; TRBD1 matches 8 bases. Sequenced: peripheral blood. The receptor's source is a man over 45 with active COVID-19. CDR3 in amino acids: CASSRRGLTEAFF. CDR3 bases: TGTGCCAGTAGTCGCAGGGGGCTGACTGAAGCTTTCTTT.